This TCR beta chain emerged from a study of shared T cell receptors in the human thymus. This clone was found a few times. V gave up 4 bases and J gave up 4 bases, with 11 bases separating them. This CDR3 contains 14 residues. Per germline, CDR1 SGHAT and CDR2 FQNNGV. Profiled with immunoSEQ multiplex PCR; TCRdb holds only in-frame clones, not every one. Seen here are over 650,000 clones, about 90% observed once, and the top ten hold more than 0.009%. The same sample was also used in a study of human thymus T cells. From that second work: Donors were healthy Finnish babies undergoing corrective operations for congenital heart defects. Thymus tissue for the work was resected from patients undergoing corrective heart surgery. An apparent bias in V and J gene usage was seen in thymic and blood repertoires. The related literature has documented a marked overlap of thymic repertoires among unrelated individuals.

This TCR was recovered from a boy in the first two years of life with a congenital heart defect. Sequencing was carried out using thymocytes. The chain combines TRBV11-2 with TRBJ1-5; D is unresolved. CDR3 sequence (DNA): TGTGCCAGCAGCTCGCAGACAAGTAATCAGCCCCAGCATTTT. It specifies CASSSQTSNQPQHF.